This T cell receptor beta chain was captured in a study of CXCR3-negative and CXCR3-positive naive CD8 T cells. The study's findings and limits: Memory cells differed in TRBV-TRBJ usage, but naive CXCR3-negative and CXCR3-positive cells had similar usage.

cDNA libraries for TRB were generated by 5' RACE incorporating UMI labels. From the 5' RACE reads, TCRdb lists one entry per CDR3 protein and no DNA. The table lists about 41,000 distinct CDR3 sequences. The germline gives CDR1 MNHEY, CDR2 SVGAGI. CDR3 length: 15 residues. Definition of naive CD8+ T cells rested on a CD45RO-CCR7+CD27+CD95- profile. In the case of this clonotype: The antigen is not known.

The sequence was collected from a human donor in good health. Some clones in this sample may be carry-over from other donors' samples. The sequencing sample was made of naive CXCR3- CD8+ T cells from blood. Specified subset: CD45RO-CCR7+CD27+CD95- naive CD8+ T cells lacking CXCR3 (TNR3-). The chain joins TRBV6-5 to TRBJ2-5. CDR3 protein: CASSYEGGVGETQYF.